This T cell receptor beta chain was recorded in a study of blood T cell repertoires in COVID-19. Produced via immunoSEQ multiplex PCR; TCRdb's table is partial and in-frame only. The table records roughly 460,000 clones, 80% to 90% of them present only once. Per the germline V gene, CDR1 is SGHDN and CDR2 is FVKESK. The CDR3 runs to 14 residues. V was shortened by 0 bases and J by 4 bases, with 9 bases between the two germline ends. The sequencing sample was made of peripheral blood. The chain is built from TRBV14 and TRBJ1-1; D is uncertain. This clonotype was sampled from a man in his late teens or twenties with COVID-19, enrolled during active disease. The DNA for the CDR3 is TGTGCCAGCAGCCAAGAGGAGGGAATCACTGAAGCTTTCTTT. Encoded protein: CASSQEEGITEAFF.